The entry below gives a single T cell receptor beta chain sequence along with its context. The antigen is unknown. The data stem from a study of cytomegalovirus exposure and HLA in healthy donors. Study at large: Early released data had 65 million to 100 million unique TCRs, all coming from HLA-typed donors. General observations from the study: A later analysis found common viral pathogens apparently linked to several of the most significant clusters. TCR beta chains numbering more than 150 were designated cytomegalovirus-associated.

PCR primers comprised 60 Vbeta and 13 Jbeta primers. Authors' processing steps: A follow-up analysis tallied about 80 million unique TCR beta chains, roughly 11 million shared. TCRdb's table, derived via immunoSEQ multiplex PCR, lists solely in-frame clones and lacks some. V, J and clone size reflect that table, while D and trimming were determined from the DNA. The sample records approximately 150,000 clones, around 78% being singletons. The germline V gene encodes CDR1 SGHNT and CDR2 YENEEA. The CDR3 extends over 15 amino acids. V gave up 0 bases and J gave up 0 bases, with 8 bases separating them. Sequenced material: PBMCs. The receptor comes from a woman aged 40-49 years in good health and CMV-seropositive. The rearrangement joins TRBV11-3 to TRBJ1-1, with a weak D call TRBD1 (5 bases). DNA of the CDR3: TGTGCCAGCAGCTTAGACAGGGCTATGAACACTGAAGCTTTCTTT. This encodes CASSLDRAMNTEAFF.